A single sample is the source of the 18 T cell receptor beta chains below, sequenced in a study of blood T cell repertoires in COVID-19. Sequencing was performed with immunoSEQ multiplex PCR; in TCRdb, only in-frame clones are kept and a portion is missing. The sample has approximately 140,000 clones; 75% to 90% are singletons. What was sequenced was peripheral blood. The receptor source for this set is a man aged 18 to 35 with COVID-19, enrolled during active disease.

The CDR3 region is CASSLSSRIQYF. DNA for the CDR3: TGTGCCAGCAGCTTGTCGTCCAGGATTCAGTACTTC. This sequence joins TRBV5-6 and TRBJ2-4; D is unclear. V lost 1 base, J lost 10 bases, and 9 bases lay in between. CDR1 is SGHDT and CDR2 is YYEEEE in the germline V gene. CDR3 length: 12 residues.

The chain links TRBV5-6 to TRBJ1-3; D is uncertain. The germline V gene encodes CDR1 SGHDT and CDR2 YYEEEE. This CDR3 contains 15 residues. V lost 4 bases and J lost 1, with 12 bases in between. The CDR3 region has the DNA TGTGCCAGCAGCGCCTTCGGGATTTCTGGAAACACCATATATTTT. Its protein is CASSAFGISGNTIYF.

The chain joins TRBV28 to TRBJ1-6; tentative D call: TRBD1 (6 bases). Germline assignment: CDR1 MDHEN and CDR2 SYDVKM. Trimming took 2 bases from V and 5 from J, leaving 10 bases between them. CDR3 length: 15 amino acids. The CDR3 nucleotides are TGTGCCAGCAGTTTAGGGAACAGGGATAATTCACCCCTCCACTTT. Its protein is CASSLGNRDNSPLHF.

This clone appeared a single time. The J gene is TRBJ2-7, the V gene TRBV7-8; possible D gene TRBD2, 7 bases. The V and J ends lost 2 bases and 0 bases respectively, with 14 bases between them. The CDR3 consists of 16 residues. CDR1 and CDR2 from the germline V gene are SGHVS and FQNEAQ. CDR3 sequence: CASSLLRGAPSYEQYF. The CDR3, as DNA: TGTGCCAGCAGCTTACTTCGGGGGGCACCCTCCTACGAGCAGTACTTC.

The V gene is TRBV7-9, the J gene TRBJ2-7; D possibly corresponds to TRBD1 (6 bases). The germline V gene encodes CDR1 SEHNR and CDR2 FQNEAQ (reference sequence). The CDR3 contains 12 residues. The V and J ends lost 5 bases and 7 bases respectively, with 12 bases between them. The CDR3 DNA reads as TGTGCCAGCAGCATCGGACAGCGAGAGCAGTACTTC. Translating gives CASSIGQREQYF.

The CDR3 region is CASSRLRDGRWPQHF. CDR3 nucleotide sequence: TGTGCCAGCAGTCGCCTCAGGGATGGCAGGTGGCCCCAGCATTTT. The chain uses TRBV28 and TRBJ1-5; the D gene is possibly TRBD1 (5 bases). The CDR3 contains 15 residues. Germline V lookup: CDR1 MDHEN, CDR2 SYDVKM. Between the trimmed V and J ends, which lost 5 bases and 9 bases, there was a span of 20 bases.

This chain links TRBV9 with TRBJ1-4, with 8 positions matching TRBD1. The V gene's germline CDR1 is SGDLS and CDR2 YYNGEE. The CDR3 covers 16 residues. Germline trimming cut 4 bases from V and 4 bases from J; bases unmatched to any gene: 9. The CDR3 bases are TGTGCCAGCAGCAAAGGGACAGGCTTAAGTAATGAAAAACTGTTTTTT. Its protein is CASSKGTGLSNEKLFF. Variable domain in full (rest from reference TRBV9 and TRBJ1-4): DSGVTQTPKHLITATGQRVTLRCSPRSGDLSVYWYQQSLDQGLQFLIQYYNGEERAKGNILERFSAQQFPDLHSELNLSSLELGDSALYFCASSKGTGLSNEKLFFGSGTQLSVL.

V gene TRBV6-5 combines with J gene TRBJ2-7; 8 bases align to TRBD1. The germline gives CDR1 MNHEY, CDR2 SVGAGI. V gave up 4 bases and J gave up 2 bases; unmatched junction bases: 7. The CDR3 sequence is 15 residues long. CDR3 coding DNA: TGTGCCAGCAGTTTCGGGACAGGACCCACCTACGAGCAGTACTTC. As protein: CASSFGTGPTYEQYF.

J is TRBJ1-4 and V is TRBV7-2, with 8 bases that match TRBD1. The V segment lost 1 base and the J segment 8 bases; nucleotides outside the gene matches: 6. CDR1 and CDR2 from the germline V gene are SGHTA and FQGNSA. The CDR3 runs 15 residues. CDR3 DNA sequence: TGTGCCAGCAGCTTAGACGACAGGGGATGGGAAAAACTGTTTTTT. Translated, it gives CASSLDDRGWEKLFF.

The rearrangement uses TRBV6-5 and TRBJ1-5; the D is unclear. V lost 6 bases and J 3 bases, leaving 9 bases between the germline ends. Germline V gene data show CDR1 as MNHEY and CDR2 as SVGAGI. The CDR3 is 13 residues long. Written as DNA, the CDR3 is TGTGCCAGCAGGACCGGGGACAATCAGCCCCAGCATTTT. Protein sequence: CASRTGDNQPQHF.

The J gene is TRBJ1-5, the V gene TRBV7-2; tentatively, D is TRBD1 (6 bases). Trimming took 5 bases from V and 3 from J, leaving 17 bases between them. CDR3 size: 16 residues. The germline gives CDR1 SGHTA, CDR2 FQGNSA. CDR3 amino acids: CASSPQPGQINQPQHF. The CDR3 DNA follows: TGTGCCAGCAGCCCCCAACCAGGACAGATCAATCAGCCCCAGCATTTT.

V gene TRBV10-3 combines with J gene TRBJ2-7, with 7 bases fitting TRBD2. The germline V gene has CDR1 ENHRY and CDR2 SYGVKD. The CDR3 runs 14 residues. With V trimmed by 4 bases and J by 2 bases, 5 bases remained unmatched. CDR3 amino acids: CAISGLADAYEQYF. CDR3 coding DNA: TGTGCCATCAGTGGACTAGCCGATGCCTACGAGCAGTACTTC.

This chain joins TRBV5-6 and TRBJ2-7; 9 nucleotides line up with TRBD2. Germline V CDR1 and CDR2: SGHDT, YYEEEE. V gave up 7 bases and J gave up 5 bases; unmatched junction bases: 7. This CDR3 is 13 amino acids long. DNA for the CDR3: TGTGCCAGCGGGCCTAGCGGGATTGACGAGCAGTACTTC. It encodes CASGPSGIDEQYF.

The rearrangement links TRBV11-3 to TRBJ2-5; 9 positions agree with TRBD1. The CDR3 has 15 residues. V dropped 5 bases and J dropped 5; count of bases not matched to a gene: 9. Germline V gene data show CDR1 as SGHNT and CDR2 as YENEEA. The CDR3 DNA follows: TGTGCCAGCAGCCGAGGGACAGGGTCTACGGAGACCCAGTACTTC. The encoded protein is CASSRGTGSTETQYF.

The chain links TRBV7-9 to TRBJ2-7; a possible D gene is TRBD2 (6 bases). The CDR3 runs 14 residues. Germline V gives CDR1 SEHNR, CDR2 FQNEAQ (reference sequence). Trimming stripped 4 bases from V and 6 bases from J, with 16 bases between. The DNA for the CDR3 is TGTGCCAGCAGCTCGGGACTTGAAACGGGCGAGCAGTACTTC. It is translated as CASSSGLETGEQYF. The entire variable domain, with the rest obtained from reference TRBV7-9 and TRBJ2-7, is as follows: DTGVSQNPRHKITKRGQNVTFRCDPISEHNRLYWYRQTLGQGPEFLTYFQNEAQLEKSRLLSDRFSAERPKGSFSTLEIQRTEQGDSAMYLCASSSGLETGEQYFGPGTRLTVT.

V gene TRBV7-2 combines with J gene TRBJ1-5; TRBD1 is a possible D gene (6 bases). Trimming cost V 5 bases and J 6 bases, with 17 bases left between them. The CDR3 has 15 amino acids. Germline CDR1 is SGHTA and CDR2 is FQGNSA. CDR3 in DNA: TGTGCCAGCAGCAGAACTACAGGGTCCGGTCAGCCCCAGCATTTT. Translation gives CASSRTTGSGQPQHF.

This clone was seen a single time. This chain connects TRBV15 to TRBJ2-5, with TRBD2 as a possible D gene (6 bases). The V end was cut by 3 bases, the J end by 1 base, with 12 bases between. Germline values: CDR1 LNHNV, CDR2 YYDKDF (reference sequence). The CDR3 is made up of 15 amino acids. CDR3 bases: TGTGCCACCAGCAGTGGACGGGGGACCCAAGAGACCCAGTACTTC. Its translation: CATSSGRGTQETQYF.

The chain joins TRBV13 to TRBJ2-7; D possibly corresponds to TRBD1 (6 bases). The CDR3 length is 13 residues. V gave up 5 bases and J gave up 7 bases, with 15 bases separating them. Germline CDR1 and CDR2: PRHDT and FYEKMQ (reference sequence). The CDR3 DNA follows: TGTGCCAGCAGCCAAGTTGGGGGCGGGGAGCAGTACTTC. Translating gives CASSQVGGGEQYF.